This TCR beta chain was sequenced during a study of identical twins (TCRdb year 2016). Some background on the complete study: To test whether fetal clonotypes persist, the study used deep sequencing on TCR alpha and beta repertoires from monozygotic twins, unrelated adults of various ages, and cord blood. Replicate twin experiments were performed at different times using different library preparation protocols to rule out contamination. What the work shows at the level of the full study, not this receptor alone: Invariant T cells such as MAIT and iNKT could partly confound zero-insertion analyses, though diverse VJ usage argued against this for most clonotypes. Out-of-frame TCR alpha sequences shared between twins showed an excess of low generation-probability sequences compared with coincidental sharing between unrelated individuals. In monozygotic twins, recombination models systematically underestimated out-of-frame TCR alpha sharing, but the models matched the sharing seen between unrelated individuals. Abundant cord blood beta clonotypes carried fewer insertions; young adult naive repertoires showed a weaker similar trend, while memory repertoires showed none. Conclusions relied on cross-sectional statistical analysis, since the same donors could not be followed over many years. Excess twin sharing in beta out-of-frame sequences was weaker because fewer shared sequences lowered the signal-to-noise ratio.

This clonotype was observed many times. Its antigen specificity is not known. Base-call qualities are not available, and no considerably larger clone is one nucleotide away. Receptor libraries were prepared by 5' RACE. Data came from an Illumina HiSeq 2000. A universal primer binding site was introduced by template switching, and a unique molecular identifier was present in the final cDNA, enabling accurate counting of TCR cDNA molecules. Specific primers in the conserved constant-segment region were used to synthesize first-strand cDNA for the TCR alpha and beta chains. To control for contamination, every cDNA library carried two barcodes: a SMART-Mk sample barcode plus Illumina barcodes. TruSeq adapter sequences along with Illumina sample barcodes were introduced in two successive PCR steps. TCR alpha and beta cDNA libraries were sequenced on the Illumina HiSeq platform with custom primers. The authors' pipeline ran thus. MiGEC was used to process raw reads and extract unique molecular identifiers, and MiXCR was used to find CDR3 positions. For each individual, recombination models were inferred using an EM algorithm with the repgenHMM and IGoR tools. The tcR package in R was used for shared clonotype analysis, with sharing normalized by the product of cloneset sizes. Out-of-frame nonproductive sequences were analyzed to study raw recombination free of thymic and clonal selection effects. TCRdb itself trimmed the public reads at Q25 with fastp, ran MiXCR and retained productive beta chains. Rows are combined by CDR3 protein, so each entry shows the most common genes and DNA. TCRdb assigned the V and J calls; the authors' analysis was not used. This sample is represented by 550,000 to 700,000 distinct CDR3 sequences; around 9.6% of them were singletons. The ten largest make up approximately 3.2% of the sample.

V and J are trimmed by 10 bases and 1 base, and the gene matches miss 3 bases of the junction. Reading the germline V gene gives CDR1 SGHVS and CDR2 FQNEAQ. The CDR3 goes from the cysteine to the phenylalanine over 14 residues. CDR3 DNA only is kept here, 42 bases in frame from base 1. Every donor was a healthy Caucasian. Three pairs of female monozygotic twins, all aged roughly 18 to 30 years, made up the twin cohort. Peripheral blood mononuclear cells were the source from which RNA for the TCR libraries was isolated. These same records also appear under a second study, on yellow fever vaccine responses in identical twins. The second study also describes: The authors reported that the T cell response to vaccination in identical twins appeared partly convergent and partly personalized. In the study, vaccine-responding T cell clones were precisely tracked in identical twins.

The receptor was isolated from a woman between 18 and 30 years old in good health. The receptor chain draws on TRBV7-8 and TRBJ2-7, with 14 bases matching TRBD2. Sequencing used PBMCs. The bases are TGTGCCACTGGGACTAGCGGGGGTTCCTACGAGCAGTACTTC. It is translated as CATGTSGGSYEQYF.